These 10 T cell receptor beta chains originate from one sample sequenced in a study of T-cell reconstitution after alpha-beta-depleted transplantation in children. Construction of the TCRbeta library involved unique molecular identifiers. TCRdb processed the PCR reads anew with MiXCR; each CDR3 protein has one entry. Counted here are about 400,000 distinct CDR3 sequences, roughly 16% occurring once; the ten biggest clones make up just under 30%. This specimen was PBMCs, mostly from graft donor cells, taken 360 days after TCRalphabeta/CD19-depleted stem cell transplant. The receptors stem from a boy less than two years old who had a stem cell transplant for Wiskott-Aldrich syndrome, so the T cells may come from the graft donor.

This clonotype was detected once. The chain employs TRBV29-1 and TRBJ2-7; maybe TRBD2 (5 bases). The CDR3 is 11 residues long. Germline CDR1 and CDR2: SQVTM and ANQGSEA. Trimming cost V 5 bases and J 6 bases, with 11 bases left between them. In DNA, the CDR3 is TGCAGCGTTTGGGTACTAGGCGAGCAGTACTTC. Residues: CSVWVLGEQYF.

This clonotype was counted only a few times. The chain uses TRBV5-6 and TRBJ2-2; 7 bases are shared with TRBD1. In germline, CDR1 is SGHDT, CDR2 YYEEEE. V lost 4 bases, J lost 4 bases, and 7 bases stayed unmatched. The CDR3 is 15 residues long. The CDR3 reads CASSMTTGITGELFF. The DNA of the CDR3 is TGTGCCAGCAGCATGACGACAGGGATCACCGGGGAGCTGTTTTTT. Full variable domain (missing parts from reference TRBV5-6 and TRBJ2-2): DAGVTQSPTHLIKTRGQQVTLRCSPKSGHDTVSWYQQALGQGPQFIFQYYEEEERQRGNFPDRFSGHQFPNYSSELNVNALLLGDSALYLCASSMTTGITGELFFGEGSRLTVL.

The rearrangement joins TRBV10-3 to TRBJ2-7; 8 bases map to TRBD1. The CDR3 is 15 amino acids. Germline CDR1 is ENHRY and CDR2 is SYGVKD. V was pared by 3 bases and J by 1 base, with 5 bases of the junction left unmatched. Here the CDR3 DNA reads TGTGCCATCAGTGATCCTCAGGGGGCATCCTACGAGCAGTACTTC. Protein product: CAISDPQGASYEQYF.

Only a few counts were recorded for this clonotype. This chain connects TRBV2 to TRBJ1-1; D is unclear. Trimming took off 4 bases at V and 0 bases at J, with 12 bases between the two ends. The germline gives CDR1 SNHLY, CDR2 FYNNEI. There are 15 residues in the CDR3. The DNA of the CDR3 is TGTGCCAGCAGTGTAGGTATACTACTGAACACTGAAGCTTTCTTT. Translation gives CASSVGILLNTEAFF. The variable domain in full, with the rest retrieved from reference TRBV2 and TRBJ1-1, is EPEVTQTPSHQVTQMGQEVILRCVPISNHLYFYWYRQILGQKVEFLVSFYNNEISEKSEIFDDQFSVERPDGSNFTLKIRSTKLEDSAMYFCASSVGILLNTEAFFGQGTRLTVV.

The chain combines TRBV4-1 with TRBJ2-7; possible D gene TRBD1, 5 bases. CDR1 and CDR2 from the germline V gene are MGHRA and YSYEKL. CDR3 size: 15 residues. The V and J ends lost 1 base and 3 bases respectively, with 13 bases between them. This chain's CDR3 is CASSQVSQGDYEQYF. In nucleotides, the CDR3 is TGCGCCAGCAGCCAAGTTAGCCAGGGCGACTACGAGCAGTACTTC.

J is TRBJ2-3 and V is TRBV14; 7 nucleotides agree with TRBD1. V gave up 4 bases and J gave up 1 base; unmatched junction bases: 2. CDR1 and CDR2 (germline): SGHDN, FVKESK. The CDR3 is made up of 14 amino acids. CDR3 nucleotide sequence: TGTGCCAGCAGCCCAGGGACAGGCACAGATACGCAGTATTTT. It yields the protein CASSPGTGTDTQYF.

This chain joins TRBV5-1 and TRBJ2-1; 16 nucleotides match TRBD2. The germline V gene encodes CDR1 SGHRS and CDR2 YFSETQ. V shed 4 bases and J 7 bases; nucleotides not matched to a gene: 11. The length of the CDR3 is 18 residues. The CDR3 protein is CASSRIGTSGRAFNEQFF. CDR3 nucleotide sequence: TGCGCCAGCAGCCGAATCGGGACTAGCGGGAGGGCCTTTAATGAGCAGTTCTTC.

This clonotype was observed many times. The chain has TRBV6-5 and TRBJ1-6, with 7 bases lining up with TRBD1. V shed 6 bases and J 7 bases; nucleotides not matched to a gene: 9. Germline lookup yields CDR1 MNHEY and CDR2 SVGAGI. CDR3 length: 15 residues. This CDR3 reads CASRLLDRENSPLHF. DNA of the CDR3: TGTGCCAGCAGGCTACTAGACAGGGAAAATTCACCCCTCCACTTT.

V and J are TRBV7-8 and TRBJ2-5; 8 bases map to TRBD2. CDR3 length: 15 residues. Germline V gives CDR1 SGHVS, CDR2 FQNEAQ. V shed 3 bases and J 4 bases; nucleotides not matched to a gene: 7. In DNA form, the CDR3 reads TGTGCCAGCAGCTTCGGGACTAGGGATCTAGAGACCCAGTACTTC. It is translated as CASSFGTRDLETQYF.

This clonotype was detected a few times. V and J are TRBV29-1 and TRBJ2-5, with TRBD2 identical over 9 bases. With 3 bases clipped from V and 9 bases from J, the junction kept 14 bases outside the gene matches. CDR1 is SQVTM, CDR2 ANQGSEA, per germline. This CDR3 has 15 residues. CDR3 region: CSVDRVTSGWGAQYF. The CDR3 nucleotides read TGCAGCGTTGATAGGGTGACTAGCGGTTGGGGGGCCCAGTACTTC.